This TCR beta chain comes out of a study of cytomegalovirus exposure and HLA in healthy donors. Researchers ran the PCR with 60 Vbeta and 13 Jbeta primers. Method: immunoSEQ multiplex PCR; TCRdb's copy keeps in-frame clones and lacks some. Of about 160,000 clones detected, around four fifths appear once; the ten largest clones hold about 1.4%. Healthy bone marrow donors made up the cohort. V lost 0 bases, J lost 1 base, and 6 bases stayed unmatched. CDR1 is SGHTA and CDR2 is FQGNSA in the germline V gene. CDR3 length equals 18 residues. Study-level results: Most sequenced TCRs were rare (though some public TCRs occurred in many donors). The study labeled approximately 150 TCR beta chains cytomegalovirus-associated. The availability of immune exposure information extended only to CMV serostatus.

Of note for this clone: What it binds is unknown.

Sequencing used PBMCs. This receptor was taken from a woman in her 30s in good health and CMV-seronegative. V is TRBV7-2 and J is TRBJ2-4; 10 bases line up with TRBD2. The CDR3 region is CASSLASGGAGAKNIQYF. CDR3 nucleotides: TGTGCCAGCAGCTTAGCCAGCGGGGGGGCCGGGGCCAAAAACATTCAGTACTTC.